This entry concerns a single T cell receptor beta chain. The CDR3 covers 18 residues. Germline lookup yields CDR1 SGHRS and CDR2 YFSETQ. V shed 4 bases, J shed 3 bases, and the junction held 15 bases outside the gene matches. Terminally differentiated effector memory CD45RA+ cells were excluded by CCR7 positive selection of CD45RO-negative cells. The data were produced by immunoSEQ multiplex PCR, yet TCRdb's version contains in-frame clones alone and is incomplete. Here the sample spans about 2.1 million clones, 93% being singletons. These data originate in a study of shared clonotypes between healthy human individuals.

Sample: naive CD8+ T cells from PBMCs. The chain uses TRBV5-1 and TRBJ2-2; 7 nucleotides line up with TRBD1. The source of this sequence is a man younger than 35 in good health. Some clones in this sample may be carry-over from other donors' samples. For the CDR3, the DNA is TGCGCCAGCAGCCCCGACCCGGACAGGTCGGTAGACACCGGGGAGCTGTTTTTT. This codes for CASSPDPDRSVDTGELFF.